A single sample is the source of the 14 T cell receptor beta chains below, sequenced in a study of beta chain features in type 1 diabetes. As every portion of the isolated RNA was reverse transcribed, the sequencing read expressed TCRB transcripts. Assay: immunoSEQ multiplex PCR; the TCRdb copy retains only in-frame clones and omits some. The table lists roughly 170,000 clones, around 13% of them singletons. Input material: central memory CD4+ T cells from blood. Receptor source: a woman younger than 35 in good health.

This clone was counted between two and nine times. The CDR3 reads CASSAYLAGGTLETQYF. The CDR3 DNA reads TGTGCCAGCAGCGCCTACCTAGCGGGAGGCACCTTAGAGACCCAGTACTTC. The chain links TRBV11-2 to TRBJ2-5; 11 bases are shared with TRBD2. Per the germline V gene, CDR1 is SGHAT and CDR2 is FQNNGV. J gave up 4 bases and V 5 bases, and 12 bases lay outside the gene matches. The CDR3 length is 17 residues.

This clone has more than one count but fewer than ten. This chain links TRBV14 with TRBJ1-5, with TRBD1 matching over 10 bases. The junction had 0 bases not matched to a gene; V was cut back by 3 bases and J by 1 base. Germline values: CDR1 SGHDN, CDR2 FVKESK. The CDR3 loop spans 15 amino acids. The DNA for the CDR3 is TGTGCCAGCAGCCAGGGACAGGGGAGCAATCAGCCCCAGCATTTT. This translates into CASSQGQGSNQPQHF.

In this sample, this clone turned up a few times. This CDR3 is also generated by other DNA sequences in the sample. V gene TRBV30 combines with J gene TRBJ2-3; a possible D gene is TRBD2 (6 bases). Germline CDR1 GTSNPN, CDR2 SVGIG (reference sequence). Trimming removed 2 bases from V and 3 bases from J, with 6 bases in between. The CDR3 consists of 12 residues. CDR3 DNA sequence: TGTGCCTGGAGTCGGGGGACAGATACGCAGTATTTT. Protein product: CAWSRGTDTQYF.

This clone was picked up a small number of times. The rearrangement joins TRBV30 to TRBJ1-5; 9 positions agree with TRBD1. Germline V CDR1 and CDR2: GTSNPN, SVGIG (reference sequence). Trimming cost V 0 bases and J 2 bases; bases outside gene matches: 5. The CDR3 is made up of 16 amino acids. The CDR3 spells CAWSVVGTGRNQPQHF. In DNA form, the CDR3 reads TGTGCCTGGAGTGTAGTGGGGACAGGGCGCAATCAGCCCCAGCATTTT. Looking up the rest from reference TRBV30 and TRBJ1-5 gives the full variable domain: SQTIHQWPATLVQPVGSPLSLECTVEGTSNPNLYWYRQAAGRGLQLLFYSVGIGQISSEVPQNLSASRPQDRQFILSSKKLLLSDSGFYLCAWSVVGTGRNQPQHFGDGTRLSIL.

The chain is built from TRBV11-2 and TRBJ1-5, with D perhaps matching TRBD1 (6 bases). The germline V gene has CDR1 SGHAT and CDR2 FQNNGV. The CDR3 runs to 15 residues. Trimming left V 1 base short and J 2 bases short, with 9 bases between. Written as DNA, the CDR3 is TGTGCCAGCAGCTTAGGCAGGGGAGGCAATCAGCCCCAGCATTTT. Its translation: CASSLGRGGNQPQHF.

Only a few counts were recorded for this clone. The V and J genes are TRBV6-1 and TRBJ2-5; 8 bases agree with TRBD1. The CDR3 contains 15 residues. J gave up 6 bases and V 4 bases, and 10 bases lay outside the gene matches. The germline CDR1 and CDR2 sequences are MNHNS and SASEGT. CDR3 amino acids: CASSAVTGGRQTQYF. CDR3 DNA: TGTGCCAGCAGTGCGGTTACAGGGGGGAGGCAGACCCAGTACTTC.

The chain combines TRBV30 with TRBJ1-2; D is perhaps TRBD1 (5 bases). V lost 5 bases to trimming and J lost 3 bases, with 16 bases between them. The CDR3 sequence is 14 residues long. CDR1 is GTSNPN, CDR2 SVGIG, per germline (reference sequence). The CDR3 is CAWEFRGEYYGYTF. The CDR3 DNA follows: TGTGCCTGGGAATTTCGGGGGGAATACTATGGCTACACCTTC.

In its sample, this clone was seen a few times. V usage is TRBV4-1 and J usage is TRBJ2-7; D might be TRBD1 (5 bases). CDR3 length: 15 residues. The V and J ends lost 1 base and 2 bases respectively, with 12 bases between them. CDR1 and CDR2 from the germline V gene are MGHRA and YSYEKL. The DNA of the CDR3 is TGCGCCAGCAGCCAAGGAGGCAGGGTCGCCTACGAGCAGTACTTC. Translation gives CASSQGGRVAYEQYF.

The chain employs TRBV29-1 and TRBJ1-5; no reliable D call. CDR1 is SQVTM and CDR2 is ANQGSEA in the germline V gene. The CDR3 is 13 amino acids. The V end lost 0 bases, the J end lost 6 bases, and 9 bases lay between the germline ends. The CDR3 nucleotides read TGCAGCGTTGAAGATTTTTCGGGTCAGCCCCAGCATTTT. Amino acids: CSVEDFSGQPQHF.

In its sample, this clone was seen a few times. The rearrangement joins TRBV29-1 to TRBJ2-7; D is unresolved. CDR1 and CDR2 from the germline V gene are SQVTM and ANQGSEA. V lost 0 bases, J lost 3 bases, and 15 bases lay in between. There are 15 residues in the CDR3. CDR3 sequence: CSVEDRHRHGYEQYF. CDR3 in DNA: TGCAGCGTTGAAGATCGACACAGACACGGCTACGAGCAGTACTTC.

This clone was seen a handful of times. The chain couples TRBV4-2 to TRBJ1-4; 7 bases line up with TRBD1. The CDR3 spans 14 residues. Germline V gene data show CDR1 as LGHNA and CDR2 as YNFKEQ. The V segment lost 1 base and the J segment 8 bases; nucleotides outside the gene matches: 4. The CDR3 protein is CASSQGQGGEKLFF. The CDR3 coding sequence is TGTGCCAGCAGCCAAGGACAGGGAGGCGAAAAACTGTTTTTT.

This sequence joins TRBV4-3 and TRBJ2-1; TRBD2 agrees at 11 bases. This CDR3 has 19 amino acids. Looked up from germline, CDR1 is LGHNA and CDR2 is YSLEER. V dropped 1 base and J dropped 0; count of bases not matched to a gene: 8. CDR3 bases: TGCGCCAGCAGCCAAGGGGGACTAGCGGTTCCAAGCTCCTACAATGAGCAGTTCTTC. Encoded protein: CASSQGGLAVPSSYNEQFF.

DNA of the CDR3: TGCAGCGTTGAAGGGGCAGGGGATGGAGGGAGGGGATTTTACGAGCAGTACTTC. Protein product: CSVEGAGDGGRGFYEQYF. The genes are TRBV29-1 and TRBJ2-7, with D maybe TRBD2 (7 bases). This CDR3 has 18 residues. V lost 1 base and J lost 4, with 26 bases in between. Germline CDR1 and CDR2: SQVTM and ANQGSEA.

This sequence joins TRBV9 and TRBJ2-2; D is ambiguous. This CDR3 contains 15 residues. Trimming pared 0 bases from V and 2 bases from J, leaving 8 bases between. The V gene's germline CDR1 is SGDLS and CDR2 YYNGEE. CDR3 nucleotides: TGTGCCAGCAGCGTAGTTCAGGCCAACACCGGGGAGCTGTTTTTT. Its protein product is CASSVVQANTGELFF.